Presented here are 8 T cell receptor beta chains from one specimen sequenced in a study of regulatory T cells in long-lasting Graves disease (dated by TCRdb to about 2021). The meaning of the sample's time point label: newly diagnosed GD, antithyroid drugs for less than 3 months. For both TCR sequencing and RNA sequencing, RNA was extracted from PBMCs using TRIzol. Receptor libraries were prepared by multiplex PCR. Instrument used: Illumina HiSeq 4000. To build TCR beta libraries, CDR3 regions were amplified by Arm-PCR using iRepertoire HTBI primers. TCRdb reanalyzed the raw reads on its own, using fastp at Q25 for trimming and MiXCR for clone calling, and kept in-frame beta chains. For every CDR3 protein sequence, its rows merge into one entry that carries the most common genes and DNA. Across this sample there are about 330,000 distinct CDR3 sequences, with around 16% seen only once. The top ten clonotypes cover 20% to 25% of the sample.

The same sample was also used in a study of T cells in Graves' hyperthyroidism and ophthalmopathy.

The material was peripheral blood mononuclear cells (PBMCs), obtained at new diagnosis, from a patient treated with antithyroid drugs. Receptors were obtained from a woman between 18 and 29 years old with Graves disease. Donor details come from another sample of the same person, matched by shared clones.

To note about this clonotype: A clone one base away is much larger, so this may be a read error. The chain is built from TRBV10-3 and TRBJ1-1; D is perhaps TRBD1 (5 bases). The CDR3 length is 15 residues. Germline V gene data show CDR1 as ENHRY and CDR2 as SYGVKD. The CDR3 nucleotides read TGTGCCACCAGTGAGTCGAACAGGAGAACAACTGAAGCTTTCTTT. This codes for CATSESNRRTTEAFF.

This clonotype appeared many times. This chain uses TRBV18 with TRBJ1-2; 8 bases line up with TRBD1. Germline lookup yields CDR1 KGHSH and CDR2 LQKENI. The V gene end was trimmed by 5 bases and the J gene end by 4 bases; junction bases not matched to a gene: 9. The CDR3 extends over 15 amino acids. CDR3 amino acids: CASSSLQDRAYGYTF. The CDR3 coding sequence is TGTGCCAGCTCATCCCTCCAGGACAGGGCCTATGGCTACACCTTC.

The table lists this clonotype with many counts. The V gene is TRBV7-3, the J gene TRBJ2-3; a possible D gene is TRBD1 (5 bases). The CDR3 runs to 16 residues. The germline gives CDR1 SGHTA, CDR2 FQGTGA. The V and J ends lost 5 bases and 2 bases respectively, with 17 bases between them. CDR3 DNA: TGTGCCAGCAGCCCACAGGAAAATGCCGCCACAGATACGCAGTATTTT. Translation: CASSPQENAATDTQYF. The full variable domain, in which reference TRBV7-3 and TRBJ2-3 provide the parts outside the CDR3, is GAGVSQTPSNKVTEKGKYVELRCDPISGHTALYWYRQSLGQGPEFLIYFQGTGAADDSGLPNDRFFAVRPEGSVSTLKIQRTERGDSAVYLCASSPQENAATDTQYFGPGTRLTVL.

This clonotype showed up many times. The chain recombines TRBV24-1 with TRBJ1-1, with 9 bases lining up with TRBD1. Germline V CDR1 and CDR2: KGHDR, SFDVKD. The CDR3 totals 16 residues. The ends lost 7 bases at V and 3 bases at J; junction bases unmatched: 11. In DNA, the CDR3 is TGTGCCACCAGGCGGACAGGGGCCGGGGGTGACACTGAAGCTTTCTTT. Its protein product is CATRRTGAGGDTEAFF.

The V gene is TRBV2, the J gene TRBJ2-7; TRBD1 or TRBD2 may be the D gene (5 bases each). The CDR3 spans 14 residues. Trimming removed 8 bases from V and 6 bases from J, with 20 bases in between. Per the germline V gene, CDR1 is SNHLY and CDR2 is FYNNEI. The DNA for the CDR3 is TGTGCCAGCTGCCGGGACGGGGCATTAGCCGAGCAGTACTTC. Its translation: CASCRDGALAEQYF.

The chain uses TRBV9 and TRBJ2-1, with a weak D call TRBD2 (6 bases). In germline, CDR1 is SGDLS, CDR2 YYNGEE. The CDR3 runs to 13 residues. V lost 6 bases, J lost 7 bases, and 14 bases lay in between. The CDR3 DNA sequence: TGTGCCAGCAATACTGGCGGGGTAAATGAGCAGTTCTTC. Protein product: CASNTGGVNEQFF.

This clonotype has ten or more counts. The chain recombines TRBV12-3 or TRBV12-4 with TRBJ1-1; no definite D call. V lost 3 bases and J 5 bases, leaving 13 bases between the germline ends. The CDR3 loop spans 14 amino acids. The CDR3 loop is CASSFVGRVTEAFF. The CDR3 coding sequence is TGTGCCAGCAGTTTTGTGGGTCGCGTAACTGAAGCTTTCTTT.

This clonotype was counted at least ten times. The CDR3 here is CSVDALRGYEQYF. As DNA, the CDR3 is TGCAGCGTTGACGCTCTCCGGGGCTACGAGCAGTACTTC. The V and J genes are TRBV29-1 and TRBJ2-7, with D possibly being TRBD2 (5 bases). Trimming took 3 bases from V and 3 from J, leaving 12 bases between them. The CDR3 totals 13 residues. CDR1 is SQVTM and CDR2 is ANQGSEA in the germline V gene.